The 2 T cell receptor beta chains given below trace back to one sample, sequenced in a study of blood T cell repertoires in COVID-19. TCRdb's copy holds only in-frame clones and misses some; the assay was immunoSEQ multiplex PCR. Among about 270,000 clones listed, 84% were seen once. The sequenced sample was peripheral blood. These receptors were taken from a human donor with COVID-19, enrolled during active disease. The donor label of this sample is uncertain.

The CDR3 sequence: CASSLVTRRGQETQYF. CDR3 bases: TGCGCCAGCAGCTTGGTCACGAGGAGGGGCCAAGAGACCCAGTACTTC. V usage is TRBV5-1 and J usage is TRBJ2-5, with TRBD2 as a possible D gene (6 bases). The CDR3 runs 16 residues. Germline V gene sequence: CDR1 SGHRS, CDR2 YFSETQ. Trimming took off 0 bases at V and 1 base at J, with 13 bases between the two ends.

The genes are TRBV10-3 and TRBJ2-6; possibly TRBD2 for D (5 bases). The germline V gene encodes CDR1 ENHRY and CDR2 SYGVKD. The CDR3 length is 16 residues. V was cut by 5 bases and J by 1 base, with 12 bases left in between. The CDR3 protein is CAISTGSQSGANVLTF. The CDR3 DNA follows: TGTGCCATCAGTACGGGATCCCAGTCTGGGGCCAACGTCCTGACTTTC.